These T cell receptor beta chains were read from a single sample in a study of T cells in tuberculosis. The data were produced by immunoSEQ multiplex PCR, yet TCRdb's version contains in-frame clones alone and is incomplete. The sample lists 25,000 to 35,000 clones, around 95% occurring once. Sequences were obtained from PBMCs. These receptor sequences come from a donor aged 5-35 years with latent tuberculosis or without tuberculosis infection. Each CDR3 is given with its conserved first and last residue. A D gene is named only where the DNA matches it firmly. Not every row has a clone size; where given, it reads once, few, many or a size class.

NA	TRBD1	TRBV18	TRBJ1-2	TGTGCCAGCTCAGGGACAGGGGCAGTAAGCTATGGCTACACCTTC	CASSGTGAVSYGYTF
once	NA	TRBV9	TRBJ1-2	TGTGCCAGCAGTCTAGAAGCCCAGGGCTCCAACTATGGCTACACCTTC	CASSLEAQGSNYGYTF
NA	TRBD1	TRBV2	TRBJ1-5	TGTGCCAGCAGTGAGGACAGGCGGAGGGGTCAGCCCCAGCATTTT	CASSEDRRRGQPQHF
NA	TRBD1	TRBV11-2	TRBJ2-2	TGTGCCAGCAACCCCCCCGACAGGGGGCCCGGGGAGCTGTTTTTT	CASNPPDRGPGELFF
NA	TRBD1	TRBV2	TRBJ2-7	TGTGCCACCGCAGGACAGGCCTACGAGCAGTACTTC	CATAGQAYEQYF
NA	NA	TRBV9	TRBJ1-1	TGTGCCAGCAGCGTGGGCTCGAACACTGAAGCTTTCTTT	CASSVGSNTEAFF
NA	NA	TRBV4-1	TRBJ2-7	TGCGCCAGCAGCCAAGTGACAGGAGAAAGATACGAGCAGTACTTC	CASSQVTGERYEQYF
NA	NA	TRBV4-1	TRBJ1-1	TGCGCCAGCAGCCAAGGGGGGCTAGTAGCTGAAGCTTTCTTT	CASSQGGLVAEAFF
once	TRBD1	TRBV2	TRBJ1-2	TGTGCCAGCAGTGCAGGCAGGGGGTCATACTATGGCTACACCTTC	CASSAGRGSYYGYTF
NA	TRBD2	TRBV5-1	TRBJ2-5	TGCGCCAGCAGGCGAGCGGGGGGGCCGGAAGAGACCCAGTACTTC	CASRRAGGPEETQYF
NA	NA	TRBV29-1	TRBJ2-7	TGCAGCGTTGAGAGGCAGGGTACCGGCGAGCAGTACTTC	CSVERQGTGEQYF
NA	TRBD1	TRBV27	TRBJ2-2	TGTGCCAGCAGTTCATCGATGGGACAGCACACCGGGGAGCTGTTTTTT	CASSSSMGQHTGELFF
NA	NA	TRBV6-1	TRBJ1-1	TGTGCCAGCACCGCCTTTAGGCGGTTGAACACTGAAGCTTTCTTT	CASTAFRRLNTEAFF